This TCR beta chain was captured in a study of cytomegalovirus exposure and HLA in healthy donors. Study-wide context: The approximately 120 validation repertoires used the same platform as the 650 to 850 first-cohort repertoires, a later analysis reported. Overall study results and limits: Cytomegalovirus-associated TCR beta chains were listed, numbering 164. For most TCR sequences rarity was the rule, although some public TCRs occurred in many donors.

Germline values: CDR1 SGHAT, CDR2 FQNNGV. The CDR3 covers 17 residues. Losses at the gene ends were 4 bases for V and 2 bases for J; bases not matched to a gene: 13. About this clone: Its antigen is undetermined.

Profiled with immunoSEQ multiplex PCR; TCRdb holds only in-frame clones, not every one. The sample holds roughly 68,000 clones, around 89% seen once. It was the approximately 120-subject validation cohort, separate from the roughly 700-subject first cohort, to which the donors belonged. The V and J genes are TRBV11-2 and TRBJ1-1, with 7 bases fitting TRBD1. The sample consisted of PBMCs. The clonotype comes from a woman between 18 and 29 years old in good health and CMV-seronegative. The CDR3 sequence is CASSSHRGSRDNTEAFF. The CDR3 nucleotides are TGTGCCAGCAGCTCGCACAGGGGCTCCAGAGACAACACTGAAGCTTTCTTT.